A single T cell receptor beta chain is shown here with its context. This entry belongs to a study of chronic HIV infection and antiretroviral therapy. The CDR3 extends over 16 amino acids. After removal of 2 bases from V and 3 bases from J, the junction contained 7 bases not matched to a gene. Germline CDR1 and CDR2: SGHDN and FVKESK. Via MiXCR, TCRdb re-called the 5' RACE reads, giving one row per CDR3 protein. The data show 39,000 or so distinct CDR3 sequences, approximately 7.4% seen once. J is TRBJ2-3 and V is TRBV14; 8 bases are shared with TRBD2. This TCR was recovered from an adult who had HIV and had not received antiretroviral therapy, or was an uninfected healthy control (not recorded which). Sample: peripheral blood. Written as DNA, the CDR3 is TGTGCCAGCAGCCAATGGCGGGGGGCGCCGACAGATACGCAGTATTTT. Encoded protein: CASSQWRGAPTDTQYF.